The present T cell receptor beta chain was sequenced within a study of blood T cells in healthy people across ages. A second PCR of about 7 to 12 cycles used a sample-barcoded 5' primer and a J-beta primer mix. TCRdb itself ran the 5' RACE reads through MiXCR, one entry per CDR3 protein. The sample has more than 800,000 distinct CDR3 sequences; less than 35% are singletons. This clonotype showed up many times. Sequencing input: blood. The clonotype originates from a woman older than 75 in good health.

CDR3 in DNA: TGTGCCAGCAGTTCCCGGGGAGACTATGGCTACACCTTC. This sequence encodes CASSSRGDYGYTF. The chain combines TRBV28 with TRBJ1-2, with D hard to call. Trimming shortened V by 4 bases and J by 3 bases, and 9 bases separated the two germline ends. The CDR3 runs 13 residues. The V gene's germline CDR1 is MDHEN and CDR2 SYDVKM.